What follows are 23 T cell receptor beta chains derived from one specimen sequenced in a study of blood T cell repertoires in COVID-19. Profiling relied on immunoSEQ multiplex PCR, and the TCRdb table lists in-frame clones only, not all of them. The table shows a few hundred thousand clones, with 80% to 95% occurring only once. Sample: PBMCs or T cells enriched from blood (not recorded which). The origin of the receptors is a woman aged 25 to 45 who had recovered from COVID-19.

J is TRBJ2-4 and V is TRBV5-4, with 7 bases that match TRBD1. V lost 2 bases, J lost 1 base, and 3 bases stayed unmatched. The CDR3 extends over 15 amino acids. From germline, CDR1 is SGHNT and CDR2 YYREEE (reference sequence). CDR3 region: CASSFQQGAKNIQYF. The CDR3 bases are TGTGCCAGCAGCTTTCAACAGGGGGCCAAAAACATTCAGTACTTC. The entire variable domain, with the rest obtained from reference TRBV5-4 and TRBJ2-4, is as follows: ETGVTQSPTHLIKTRGQQVTLRCSSQSGHNTVSWYQQALGQGPQFIFQYYREEENGRGNFPPRFSGLQFPNYSSELNVNALELDDSALYLCASSFQQGAKNIQYFGAGTRLSVL.

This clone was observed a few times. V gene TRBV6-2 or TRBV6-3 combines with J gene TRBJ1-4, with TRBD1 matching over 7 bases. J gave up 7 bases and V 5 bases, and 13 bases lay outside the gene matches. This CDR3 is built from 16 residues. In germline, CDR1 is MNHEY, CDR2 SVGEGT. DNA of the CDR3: TGTGCCAGCAGTCCACCGAGACAGGGATGGAGTGAAAAACTGTTTTTT. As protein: CASSPPRQGWSEKLFF.

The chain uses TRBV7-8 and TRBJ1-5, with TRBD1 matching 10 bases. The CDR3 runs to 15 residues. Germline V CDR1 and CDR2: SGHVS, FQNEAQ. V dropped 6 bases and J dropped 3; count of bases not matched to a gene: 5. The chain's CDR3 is CASSPGTGVNQPQHF. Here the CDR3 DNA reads TGTGCCAGCAGTCCCGGGACAGGGGTCAATCAGCCCCAGCATTTT. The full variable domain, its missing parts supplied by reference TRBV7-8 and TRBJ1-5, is GAGVSQSPRYKVAKRGQDVALRCDPISGHVSLFWYQQALGQGPEFLTYFQNEAQLDKSGLPSDRFFAERPEGSVSTLKIQRTQQEDSAVYLCASSPGTGVNQPQHFGDGTRLSIL.

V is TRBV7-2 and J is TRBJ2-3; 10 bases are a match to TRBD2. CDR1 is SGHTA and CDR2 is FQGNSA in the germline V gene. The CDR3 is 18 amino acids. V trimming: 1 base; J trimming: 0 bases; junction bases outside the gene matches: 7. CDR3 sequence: CASSLVGLADTSTDTQYF. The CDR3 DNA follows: TGTGCCAGCAGCTTAGTAGGACTAGCGGATACTAGCACAGATACGCAGTATTTT. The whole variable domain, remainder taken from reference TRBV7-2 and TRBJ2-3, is GAGVSQSPSNKVTEKGKDVELRCDPISGHTALYWYRQSLGQGLEFLIYFQGNSAPDKSGLPSDRFSAERTGGSVSTLTIQRTQQEDSAVYLCASSLVGLADTSTDTQYFGPGTRLTVL.

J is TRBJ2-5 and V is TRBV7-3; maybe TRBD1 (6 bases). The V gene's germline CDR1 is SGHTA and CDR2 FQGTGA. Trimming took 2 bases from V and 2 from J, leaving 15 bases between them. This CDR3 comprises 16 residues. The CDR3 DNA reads TGTGCCAGCAGCTTAGGCCGCGGCAGGGGACAAGAGACCCAGTACTTC. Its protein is CASSLGRGRGQETQYF.

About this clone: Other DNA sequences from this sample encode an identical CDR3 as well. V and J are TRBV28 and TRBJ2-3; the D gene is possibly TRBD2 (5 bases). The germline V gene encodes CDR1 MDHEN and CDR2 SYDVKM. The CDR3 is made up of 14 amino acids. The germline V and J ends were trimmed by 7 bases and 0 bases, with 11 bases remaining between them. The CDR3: CASKSGTSTDTQYF. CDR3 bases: TGTGCCAGCAAGAGCGGTACTAGCACAGATACGCAGTATTTT.

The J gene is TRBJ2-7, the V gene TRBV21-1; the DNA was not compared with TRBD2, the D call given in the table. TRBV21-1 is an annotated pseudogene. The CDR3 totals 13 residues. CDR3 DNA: TGTGCCAGCAGGGGGACTTCTCAAGTCGAGCAGTACTTC. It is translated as CASRGTSQVEQYF.

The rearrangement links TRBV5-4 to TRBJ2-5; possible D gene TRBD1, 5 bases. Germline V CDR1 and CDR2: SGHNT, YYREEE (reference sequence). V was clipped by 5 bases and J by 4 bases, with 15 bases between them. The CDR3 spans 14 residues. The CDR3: CASSNRGWRETQYF. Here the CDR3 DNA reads TGTGCCAGCAGTAATAGGGGCTGGCGAGAGACCCAGTACTTC.

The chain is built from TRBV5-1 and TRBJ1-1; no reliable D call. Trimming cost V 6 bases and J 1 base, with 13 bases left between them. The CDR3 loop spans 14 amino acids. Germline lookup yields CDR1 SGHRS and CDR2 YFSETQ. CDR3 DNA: TGCGCCAGCATGCGGGGAGGATCGAACACTGAAGCTTTCTTT. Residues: CASMRGGSNTEAFF.

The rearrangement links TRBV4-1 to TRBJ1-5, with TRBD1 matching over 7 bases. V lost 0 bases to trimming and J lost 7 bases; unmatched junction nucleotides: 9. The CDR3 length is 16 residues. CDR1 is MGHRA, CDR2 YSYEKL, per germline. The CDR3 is CASSQDQQGPGQPQHF. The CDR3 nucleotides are TGCGCCAGCAGCCAAGATCAACAGGGGCCGGGACAGCCCCAGCATTTT.

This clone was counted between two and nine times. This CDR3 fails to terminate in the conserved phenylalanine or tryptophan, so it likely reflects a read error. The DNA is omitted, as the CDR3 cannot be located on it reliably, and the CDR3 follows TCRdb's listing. CDR3 residues: CASSLEDSGVHV. V usage is TRBV18 and J usage is TRBJ1-1; the table assigns TRBD1, which was not confirmed against the DNA. CDR1 is KGHSH, CDR2 LQKENI, per germline. Both ends counted, the CDR3 spans 12 residues.

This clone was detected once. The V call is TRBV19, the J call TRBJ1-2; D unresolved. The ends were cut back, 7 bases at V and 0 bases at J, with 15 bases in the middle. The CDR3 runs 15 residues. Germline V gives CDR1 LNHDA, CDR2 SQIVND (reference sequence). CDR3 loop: CASNPLRGANYGYTF. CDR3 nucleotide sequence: TGTGCCAGTAACCCCCTGCGAGGAGCTAACTATGGCTACACCTTC. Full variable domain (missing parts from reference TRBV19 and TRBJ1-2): DGGITQSPKYLFRKEGQNVTLSCEQNLNHDAMYWYRQDPGQGLRLIYYSQIVNDFQKGDIAEGYSVSREKKESFPLTVTSAQKNPTAFYLCASNPLRGANYGYTFGSGTRLTVV.

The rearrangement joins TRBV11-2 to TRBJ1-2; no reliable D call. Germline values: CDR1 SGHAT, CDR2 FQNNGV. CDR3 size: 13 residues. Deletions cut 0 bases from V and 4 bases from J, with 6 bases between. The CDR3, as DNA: TGTGCCAGCAGCTTAGATGGGAGCTATGGCTACACCTTC. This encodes CASSLDGSYGYTF.

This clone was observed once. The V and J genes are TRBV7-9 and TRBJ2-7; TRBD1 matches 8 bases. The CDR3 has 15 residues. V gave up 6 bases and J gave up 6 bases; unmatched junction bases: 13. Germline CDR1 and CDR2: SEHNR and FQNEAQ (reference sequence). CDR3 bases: TGTGCCAGCAGACTATCCGGACAGGGCGCGGGCGAGCAGTACTTC. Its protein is CASRLSGQGAGEQYF.

Here the CDR3 DNA reads TGTGCCAGCAGCAAGGGACTGAGGTACAATCAGCCCCAGCATTTT. Amino acids: CASSKGLRYNQPQHF. The chain couples TRBV21-1 to TRBJ1-5. TRBV21-1 is a documented pseudogene. This CDR3 spans 15 amino acids.

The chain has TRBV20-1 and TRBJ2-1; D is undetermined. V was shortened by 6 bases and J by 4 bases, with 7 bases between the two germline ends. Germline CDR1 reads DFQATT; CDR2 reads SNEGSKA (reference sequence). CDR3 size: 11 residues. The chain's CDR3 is CSARRYNEQFF. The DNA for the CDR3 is TGCAGTGCAAGACGGTACAATGAGCAGTTCTTC.

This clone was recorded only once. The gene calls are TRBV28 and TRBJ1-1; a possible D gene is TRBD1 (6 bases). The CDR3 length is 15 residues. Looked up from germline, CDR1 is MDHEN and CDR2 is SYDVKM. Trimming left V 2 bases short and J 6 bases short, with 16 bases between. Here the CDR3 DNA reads TGTGCCAGCAGTTTACCCCCGGGACATGGTTCTGAAGCTTTCTTT. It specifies CASSLPPGHGSEAFF.

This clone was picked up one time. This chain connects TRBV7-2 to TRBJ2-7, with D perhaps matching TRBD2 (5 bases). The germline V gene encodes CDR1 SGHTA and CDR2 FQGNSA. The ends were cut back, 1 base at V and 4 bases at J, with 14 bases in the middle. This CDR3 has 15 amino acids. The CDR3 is CASSLVWGEVYEQYF. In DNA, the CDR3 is TGTGCCAGCAGCTTAGTTTGGGGAGAGGTTTACGAGCAGTACTTC.

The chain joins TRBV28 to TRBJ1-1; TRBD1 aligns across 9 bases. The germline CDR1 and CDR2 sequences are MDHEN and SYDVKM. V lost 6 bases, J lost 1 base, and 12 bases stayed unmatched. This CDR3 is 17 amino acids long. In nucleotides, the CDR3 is TGTGCCAGCAGGAACCCGGGACAGGGAAGAAGGAACACTGAAGCTTTCTTT. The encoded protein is CASRNPGQGRRNTEAFF.

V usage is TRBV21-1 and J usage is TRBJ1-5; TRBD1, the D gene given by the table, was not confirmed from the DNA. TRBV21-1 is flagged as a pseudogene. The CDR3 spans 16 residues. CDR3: CASSKDVRVSNQPQHF. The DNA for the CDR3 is TGTGCCAGCAGCAAAGATGTCAGGGTTAGCAATCAGCCCCAGCATTTT.

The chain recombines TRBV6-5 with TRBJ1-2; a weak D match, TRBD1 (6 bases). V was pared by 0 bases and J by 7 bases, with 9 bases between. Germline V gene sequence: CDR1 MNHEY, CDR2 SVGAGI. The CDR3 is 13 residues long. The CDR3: CASSYSGHGGYTF. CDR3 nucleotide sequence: TGTGCCAGCAGTTACTCGGGACACGGTGGCTACACCTTC.

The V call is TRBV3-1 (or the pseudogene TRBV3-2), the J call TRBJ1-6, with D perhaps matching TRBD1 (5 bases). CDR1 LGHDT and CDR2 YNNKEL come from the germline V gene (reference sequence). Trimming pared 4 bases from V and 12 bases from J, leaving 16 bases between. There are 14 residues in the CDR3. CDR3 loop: CASSLQPFREPLHF. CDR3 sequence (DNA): TGTGCCAGCAGCCTACAGCCCTTCAGGGAACCCCTCCACTTT.

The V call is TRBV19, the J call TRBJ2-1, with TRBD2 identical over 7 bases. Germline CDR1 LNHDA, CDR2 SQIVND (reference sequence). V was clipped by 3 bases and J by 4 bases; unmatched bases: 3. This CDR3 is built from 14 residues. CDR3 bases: TGTGCCAGTAGTATGGGGGGGGGTTACAATGAGCAGTTCTTC. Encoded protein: CASSMGGGYNEQFF.